What follows describes a single T cell receptor beta chain. What it recognizes is unknown. PCR primers comprised 60 Vbeta and 13 Jbeta primers. TCRdb's table, derived via immunoSEQ multiplex PCR, lists solely in-frame clones and lacks some. The table shows 130,000 or so clones, with about 75% occurring only once. Each of the donors was a healthy bone marrow donor. This sample is part of a study of cytomegalovirus exposure and HLA in healthy donors. Study-wide results and caveats: A prior analysis recorded that most TCR beta V segments were productive about 87% or about 30% of the time. Association of 17,000 or so TCR beta sequences with HLA alleles was found at 0.05 false discovery rate in a later analysis.

The sequence came from a woman in her forties in good health and CMV-seropositive. What was sequenced was PBMCs.

Written as DNA, the CDR3 is TGCGCCAGCAGCCCTCTCCGACATATTCAAGAGACCCAGTACTTC. Encoded protein: CASSPLRHIQETQYF. The chain combines TRBV5-1 with TRBJ2-5; no reliable D call. The CDR3 has 15 amino acids. V dropped 4 bases and J dropped 2 bases, with 15 bases sitting between them. CDR1 is SGHRS, CDR2 YFSETQ, per germline.